The clone carrying this T cell receptor beta chain was recorded a few times. The antigen is unknown. The CDR3 loop spans 14 amino acids. CDR1 SEHNR and CDR2 FQNEAQ come from the germline V gene (reference sequence). Trimming at V came to 1 base and at J to 4 bases, leaving 3 bases not matched to a gene. This sample was taken from a study of CD8 T cell repertoires and HIV-1 epitope variants. Some clones are missing from TCRdb's copy, which holds only in-frame ones; the method was immunoSEQ multiplex PCR. The data contain 5,000 to 6,500 clones, approximately 67% of them singletons. This sequence was found in a male donor with HIV. V and J are TRBV7-9 and TRBJ1-2; 7 bases line up with TRBD1. Sequencing was done on a sample of cultured CD8+ T cells derived from PBMCs. CDR3 loop: CASSLEGTVYGYTF. The CDR3 DNA sequence: TGTGCCAGCAGCTTAGAGGGGACAGTCTATGGCTACACCTTC.